Described below is a single TCR beta chain sequence and its context. The data were taken from a study of blood T cell repertoires in COVID-19. Germline V CDR1 and CDR2: LNHDA, SQIVND (reference sequence). This CDR3 is built from 16 residues. The trim removed 5 bases at V and 4 bases at J, leaving 8 bases unmatched. Data came from immunoSEQ multiplex PCR; TCRdb stores just in-frame clones and leaves some out. The sample has fewer than 60,000 clones; around 82% are singletons. The chain couples TRBV19 to TRBJ2-7, with TRBD2 identical over 13 bases. Material for sequencing was peripheral blood. This sequence was found in a woman older than 75 with COVID-19, enrolled during active disease. The CDR3 DNA follows: TGTGCCAGTAGTTCACCGGGACTAGCGGGATCTTACGAGCAGTACTTC. It yields the protein CASSSPGLAGSYEQYF.